The 27 T cell receptor beta chains presented below share a single source sample, sequenced in a study of shared clonotypes between healthy human individuals. Profiled with immunoSEQ multiplex PCR; TCRdb holds only in-frame clones, not every one. The sample consists of about 1,800,000 clones, about 94% of them appearing once. The naive CD8 fraction comprised CD45RO-negative cells positively selected for CCR7 and excluded terminally differentiated effector memory CD45RA+ cells. Sequences were obtained from naive CD8+ T cells sorted from blood. The receptors stem from a man in his late teens or twenties in good health.

On this clone itself: The junction differs from germline at one of its ends, possibly a read error. This chain joins TRBV6-5 and TRBJ1-2; D possibly corresponds to TRBD1 (5 bases). The CDR3 extends over 11 amino acids. CDR1 is MNHEY, CDR2 SVGAGI, per germline. CDR3 in DNA: TGTGCCAGCAGCTCTGCGAGCGGGACCGCTTTC. This sequence encodes CASSSASGTAF.

In its sample, this clone was seen once. The genes are TRBV11-3 and TRBJ2-2; D tentatively reads TRBD1 or TRBD2 (5 bases each). The CDR3 is 13 residues long. With 1 base removed from V and 7 bases from J, the gap between germline ends came to 7 bases. CDR1 and CDR2 from the germline V gene are SGHNT and YENEEA. This CDR3 is CASSLGDLGELFF. The DNA of the CDR3 is TGTGCCAGCAGCTTAGGGGACCTCGGGGAGCTGTTTTTT.

This chain joins TRBV5-1 and TRBJ2-7, with TRBD1 as a possible D gene (6 bases). The V gene's germline CDR1 is SGHRS and CDR2 YFSETQ. Trimming removed 3 bases from V and 6 bases from J, with 25 bases in between. The CDR3 loop spans 17 amino acids. The CDR3 sequence is CASSSIQLQGVVREQYF. The CDR3 nucleotides are TGCGCCAGCAGCTCCATACAACTACAGGGAGTTGTACGCGAGCAGTACTTC.

The V call is TRBV4-1, the J call TRBJ1-2, with TRBD1 matching 10 bases. V was clipped by 3 bases and J by 10 bases; unmatched bases: 5. The germline CDR1 and CDR2 sequences are MGHRA and YSYEKL. CDR3 length: 13 amino acids. The CDR3 bases are TGCGCCAGCAGCCAGTGGGACAGGGGCGACTACACCTTC. Its translation: CASSQWDRGDYTF.

J is TRBJ2-7 and V is TRBV14; the match to TRBD1 covers 8 bases. V lost 5 bases to trimming and J lost 1 base; unmatched junction nucleotides: 7. This CDR3 has 15 amino acids. CDR1 SGHDN and CDR2 FVKESK come from the germline V gene. CDR3 sequence: CASSVHGQGSYEQYF. CDR3 DNA: TGTGCCAGCAGCGTGCACGGACAGGGATCCTACGAGCAGTACTTC.

About this clone: Other DNA sequences in the same sample also yield this CDR3. J is TRBJ2-7 and V is TRBV5-6; tentatively, D is TRBD1 (6 bases). There are 12 residues in the CDR3. The V end was cut by 4 bases, the J end by 4 bases, with 9 bases between. Germline V gene lookup returns CDR1 SGHDT and CDR2 YYEEEE. The CDR3 sequence: CASSLGQYEQYF. The CDR3 DNA reads as TGTGCCAGCAGCCTTGGACAGTACGAGCAGTACTTC.

This chain uses TRBV5-4 with TRBJ2-3, with D maybe TRBD2 (6 bases). This CDR3 is built from 15 residues. Germline values: CDR1 SGHNT, CDR2 YYREEE (reference sequence). Trimming removed 1 base from V and 0 bases from J, with 9 bases in between. CDR3 bases: TGTGCCAGCAGCTTGTGGGGAGGAAGCACAGATACGCAGTATTTT. This encodes CASSLWGGSTDTQYF.

The chain recombines TRBV7-9 with TRBJ2-7; 8 bases line up with TRBD1. From germline, CDR1 is SEHNR and CDR2 FQNEAQ (reference sequence). The trim removed 0 bases at V and 5 bases at J, leaving 6 bases unmatched. The CDR3 has 15 residues. In DNA, the CDR3 is TGTGCCAGCAGCTTAGCTCAGGGGGCGACGGACGAGCAGTACTTC. Protein sequence: CASSLAQGATDEQYF.

The table lists this clone with a few counts. The chain joins TRBV29-1 to TRBJ1-2; the D gene is possibly TRBD1 (5 bases). V shed 4 bases and J shed 5 bases, with 17 bases lying between them. There are 14 residues in the CDR3. CDR1 and CDR2 from the germline V gene are SQVTM and ANQGSEA. In DNA, the CDR3 is TGCAGCGTTGGAAGCGGTCAGGGCGCGTATGGCTACACCTTC. Residues: CSVGSGQGAYGYTF.

This chain links TRBV28 with TRBJ2-7; the D is unclear. The V gene's germline CDR1 is MDHEN and CDR2 SYDVKM. V was shortened by 4 bases and J by 4 bases, with 11 bases between the two germline ends. CDR3 size: 13 residues. This chain's CDR3 is CASSYGLRYEQYF. CDR3 in DNA: TGTGCCAGCAGTTACGGTTTACGGTACGAGCAGTACTTC.

This clone was detected a few times. V and J are TRBV28 and TRBJ1-6, with 7 bases fitting TRBD1. Germline CDR1 reads MDHEN; CDR2 reads SYDVKM. The V gene end was trimmed by 6 bases and the J gene end by 10 bases; junction bases not matched to a gene: 12. The CDR3 totals 15 residues. DNA for the CDR3: TGTGCCAGCAGCCCCCCTCCAGGGGGGAGGTCACCCCTCCACTTT. Its protein product is CASSPPPGGRSPLHF.

This clone was seen ten or more times. The chain links TRBV28 to TRBJ2-1, with D tentatively TRBD2 (5 bases). V was cut by 3 bases and J by 7 bases, with 13 bases left in between. CDR3 length: 14 residues. In germline, CDR1 is MDHEN, CDR2 SYDVKM. The CDR3 loop reads CASSFLSSANEQFF. The CDR3 coding sequence is TGTGCCAGCAGTTTCCTGAGTAGCGCAAATGAGCAGTTCTTC.

This CDR3 is CASSYNGYNEQFF. The CDR3, as DNA: TGTGCCAGCAGTTACAACGGCTACAATGAGCAGTTCTTC. J is TRBJ2-1 and V is TRBV6-6; no clear D. Trimming stripped 2 bases from V and 3 bases from J, with 5 bases between. Germline V gene sequence: CDR1 MNHNY, CDR2 SVGAGI (reference sequence). There are 13 residues in the CDR3.

In regard to this clone: A junction end diverges from the germline sequence, so it may reflect a read error. J is TRBJ1-2 and V is TRBV29-1; D gene uncertain. CDR1 is SQVTM, CDR2 ANQGSEA, per germline. CDR3 length equals 12 residues. This chain's CDR3 is CSAIRANYGYIF. The CDR3 coding sequence is TGCAGCGCAATTAGAGCTAACTATGGCTACATCTTC.

This chain uses TRBV9 with TRBJ2-3, with TRBD1 matching 7 bases. V gave up 4 bases and J gave up 2 bases; unmatched junction bases: 4. Looked up from germline, CDR1 is SGDLS and CDR2 is YYNGEE. The CDR3 loop spans 14 amino acids. CDR3 DNA sequence: TGTGCCAGCAGCCGACAGGGAGCCACAGATACGCAGTATTTT. This gives the protein CASSRQGATDTQYF.

The rearrangement uses TRBV6-1 and TRBJ2-7; TRBD1 might be the D (6 bases). CDR3 length equals 13 residues. Germline V CDR1 and CDR2: MNHNS, SASEGT. Deletions cut 7 bases from V and 3 bases from J, with 13 bases between. The CDR3 DNA reads TGTGCCAGCATGGGGGACATACTCTACGAGCAGTACTTC. It translates to CASMGDILYEQYF.

The chain recombines TRBV6-1 with TRBJ1-1; D might be TRBD1 (5 bases). The ends were cut back, 0 bases at V and 5 bases at J, with 16 bases in the middle. This CDR3 contains 16 residues. The V gene's germline CDR1 is MNHNS and CDR2 SASEGT. In DNA, the CDR3 is TGTGCCAGCAGTGAAGCGGTGGCAGGGCTTTTAACTGAAGCTTTCTTT. Translation gives CASSEAVAGLLTEAFF.

The chain couples TRBV27 to TRBJ2-2; possibly TRBD1 for D (6 bases). The CDR3 is 14 residues long. The germline CDR1 and CDR2 sequences are MNHEY and SMNVEV (reference sequence). V was shortened by 3 bases and J by 6 bases, with 11 bases between the two germline ends. This CDR3 reads CASSFLTGPGELFF. Written as DNA, the CDR3 is TGTGCCAGCAGTTTCCTAACAGGGCCCGGGGAGCTGTTTTTT.

This chain links TRBV7-9 with TRBJ1-2, with 9 nucleotides matching TRBD1. The CDR3 is 16 amino acids. The germline CDR1 and CDR2 sequences are SEHNR and FQNEAQ (reference sequence). V dropped 0 bases and J dropped 9; count of bases not matched to a gene: 11. CDR3 bases: TGTGCCAGCAGCTTAGCGTTCGGGACAGGGAGATCGAGCTACACCTTC. It encodes CASSLAFGTGRSSYTF.

The rearrangement links TRBV27 to TRBJ1-2; D not resolved. CDR1 is MNHEY and CDR2 is SMNVEV in the germline V gene (reference sequence). The CDR3 runs to 15 residues. V was clipped by 6 bases and J by 4 bases, with 18 bases between them. The CDR3 protein is CASRTGPSSGYGYTF. CDR3 sequence (DNA): TGTGCCAGCAGGACCGGGCCATCATCCGGCTATGGCTACACCTTC.

The chain links TRBV7-8 to TRBJ2-7; TRBD2 aligns across 11 bases. The CDR3 is made up of 16 amino acids. Germline assignment: CDR1 SGHVS and CDR2 FQNEAQ. With V trimmed by 2 bases and J by 5 bases, 8 bases remained unmatched. Here the CDR3 reads CASSLKLAGVQDEQYF. For the CDR3, the DNA is TGTGCCAGCAGCTTAAAACTAGCGGGAGTTCAAGACGAGCAGTACTTC.

This clone was seen a single time. The V call is TRBV7-2, the J call TRBJ2-7, with D perhaps matching TRBD2 (5 bases). The CDR3 has 13 amino acids. Per germline, CDR1 SGHTA and CDR2 FQGNSA. Trimming stripped 1 base from V and 5 bases from J, with 9 bases between. Here the CDR3 DNA reads TGTGCCAGCAGCTTAGGTACTAGGAACGAGCAGTACTTC. Encoded protein: CASSLGTRNEQYF.

This chain links TRBV7-3 with TRBJ2-6, with D perhaps TRBD1 (5 bases). Germline CDR1 is SGHTA and CDR2 is FQGTGA. The CDR3 has 16 residues. Between the trimmed V and J ends, which lost 4 bases and 1 base, there was a span of 11 bases. DNA of the CDR3: TGTGCCAGCAGCTCCCCGACAGTTTCTGGGGCCAACGTCCTGACTTTC. It specifies CASSSPTVSGANVLTF.

This clone was detected only once. The CDR3 DNA reads TGTGCCAGCAGTTTAAGCGGACAGGGGGCATTCTCCACTGAAGCTTTCTTT. It yields the protein CASSLSGQGAFSTEAFF. The chain links TRBV27 to TRBJ1-1; 11 bases map to TRBD1. J was trimmed by 4 bases and V by 2 bases; bases with no gene match: 9. Germline-derived CDR1 and CDR2 are MNHEY and SMNVEV (reference sequence). The CDR3 extends over 17 amino acids.

The chain combines TRBV27 with TRBJ2-7; 7 bases are shared with TRBD1. V shed 2 bases and J 3 bases; nucleotides not matched to a gene: 7. This CDR3 comprises 15 residues. Germline assignment: CDR1 MNHEY and CDR2 SMNVEV (reference sequence). The CDR3 protein is CASSLVPQGDYEQYF. The CDR3 DNA reads as TGTGCCAGCAGTTTAGTTCCTCAGGGGGACTACGAGCAGTACTTC.

The chain has TRBV4-3 and TRBJ1-1; no clear D. Trimming pared 4 bases from V and 5 bases from J, leaving 11 bases between. Germline V gene data show CDR1 as LGHNA and CDR2 as YSLEER. The CDR3 has 13 residues. CDR3 sequence (DNA): TGCGCCAGCAGCCTGGGCGTTAGGACTGAAGCTTTCTTT. Residues: CASSLGVRTEAFF.

The J gene is TRBJ2-5, the V gene TRBV27; D uncertain. Between the trimmed V and J ends, which lost 3 bases and 2 bases, there was a span of 7 bases. CDR1 is MNHEY and CDR2 is SMNVEV in the germline V gene (reference sequence). The CDR3 runs to 13 residues. CDR3 region: CASSFVDQETQYF. The CDR3, as DNA: TGTGCCAGCAGTTTTGTGGATCAAGAGACCCAGTACTTC.